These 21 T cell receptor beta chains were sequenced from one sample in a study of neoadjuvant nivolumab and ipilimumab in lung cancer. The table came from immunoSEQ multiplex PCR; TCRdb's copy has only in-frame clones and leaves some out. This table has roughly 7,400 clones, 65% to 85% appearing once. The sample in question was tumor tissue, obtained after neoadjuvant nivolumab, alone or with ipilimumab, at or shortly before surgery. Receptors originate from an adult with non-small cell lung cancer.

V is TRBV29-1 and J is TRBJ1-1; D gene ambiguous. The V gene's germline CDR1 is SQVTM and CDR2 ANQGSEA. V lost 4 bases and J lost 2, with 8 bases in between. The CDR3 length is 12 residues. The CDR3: CSVAVGNTEAFF. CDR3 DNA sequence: TGCAGCGTTGCCGTTGGCAACACTGAAGCTTTCTTT.

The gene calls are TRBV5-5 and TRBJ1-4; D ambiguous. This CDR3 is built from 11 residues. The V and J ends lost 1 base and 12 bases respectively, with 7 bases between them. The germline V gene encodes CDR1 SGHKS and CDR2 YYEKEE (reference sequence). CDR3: CASSLRRELFF. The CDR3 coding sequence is TGTGCCAGCAGCTTGAGGAGGGAACTGTTTTTT.

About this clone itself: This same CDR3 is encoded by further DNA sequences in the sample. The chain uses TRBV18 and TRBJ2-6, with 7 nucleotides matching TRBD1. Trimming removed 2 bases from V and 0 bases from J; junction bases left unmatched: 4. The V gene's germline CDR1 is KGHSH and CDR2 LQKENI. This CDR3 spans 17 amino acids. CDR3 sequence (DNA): TGTGCCAGCTCACCAAGGACAGGAAACTCTGGGGCCAACGTCCTGACTTTC. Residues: CASSPRTGNSGANVLTF.

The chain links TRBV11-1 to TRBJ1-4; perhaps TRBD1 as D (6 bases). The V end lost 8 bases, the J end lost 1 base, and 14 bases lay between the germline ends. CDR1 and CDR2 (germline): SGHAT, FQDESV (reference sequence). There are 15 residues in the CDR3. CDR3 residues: CASSRRGGTNEKLFF. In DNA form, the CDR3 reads TGTGCCAGCTCACGGAGAGGGGGAACTAATGAAAAACTGTTTTTT.

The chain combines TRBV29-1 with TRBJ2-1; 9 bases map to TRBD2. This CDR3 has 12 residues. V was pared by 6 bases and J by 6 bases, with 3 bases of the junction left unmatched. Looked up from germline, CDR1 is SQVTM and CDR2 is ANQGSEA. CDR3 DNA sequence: TGCAGCGTCGGACTAGCGCCCAATGAGCAGTTCTTC. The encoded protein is CSVGLAPNEQFF.

The CDR3 reads CASSELGTVFKGEQFF. The CDR3 DNA reads TGTGCCAGCAGTGAATTAGGGACAGTGTTCAAGGGTGAGCAGTTCTTC. The J gene is TRBJ2-1, the V gene TRBV25-1; 7 positions agree with TRBD1. The germline CDR1 and CDR2 sequences are MGHDK and SYGVNS. The CDR3 contains 16 residues. The trim removed 1 base at V and 9 bases at J, leaving 12 bases unmatched.

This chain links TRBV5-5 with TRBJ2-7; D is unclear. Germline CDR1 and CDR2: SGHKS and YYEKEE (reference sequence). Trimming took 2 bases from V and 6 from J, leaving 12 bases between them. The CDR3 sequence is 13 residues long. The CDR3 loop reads CASSFSHPLEQYF. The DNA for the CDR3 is TGTGCCAGCAGCTTCTCTCATCCTCTCGAGCAGTACTTC. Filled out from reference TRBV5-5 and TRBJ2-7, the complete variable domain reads DAGVTQSPTHLIKTRGQQVTLRCSPISGHKSVSWYQQVLGQGPQFIFQYYEKEERGRGNFPDRFSARQFPNYSSELNVNALLLGDSALYLCASSFSHPLEQYFGPGTRLTVT.

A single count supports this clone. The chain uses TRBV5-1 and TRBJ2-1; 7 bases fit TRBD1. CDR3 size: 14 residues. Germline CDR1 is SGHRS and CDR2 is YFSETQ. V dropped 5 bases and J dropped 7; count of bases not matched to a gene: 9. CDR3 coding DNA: TGCGCCAGCAGTTTGAGGGGGCCGGCGAATGAGCAGTTCTTC. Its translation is CASSLRGPANEQFF.

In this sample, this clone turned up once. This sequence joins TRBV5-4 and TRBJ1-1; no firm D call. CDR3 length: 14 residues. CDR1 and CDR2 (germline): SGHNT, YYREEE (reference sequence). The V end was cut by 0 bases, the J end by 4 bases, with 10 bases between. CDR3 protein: CASSLELGATEAFF. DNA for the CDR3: TGTGCCAGCAGCTTGGAGCTGGGAGCCACTGAAGCTTTCTTT.

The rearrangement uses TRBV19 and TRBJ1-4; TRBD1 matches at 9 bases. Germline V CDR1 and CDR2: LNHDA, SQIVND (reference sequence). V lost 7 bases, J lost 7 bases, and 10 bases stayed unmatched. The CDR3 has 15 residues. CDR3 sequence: CASIDSGTGIEKLFF. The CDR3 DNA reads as TGTGCCAGTATCGACTCCGGGACAGGGATTGAAAAACTGTTTTTT.

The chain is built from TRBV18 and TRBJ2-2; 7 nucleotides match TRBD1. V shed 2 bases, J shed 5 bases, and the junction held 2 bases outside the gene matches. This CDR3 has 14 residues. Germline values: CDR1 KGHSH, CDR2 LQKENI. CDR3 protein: CASSPGGQTGELFF. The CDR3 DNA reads TGTGCCAGCTCACCAGGGGGACAGACCGGGGAGCTGTTTTTT.

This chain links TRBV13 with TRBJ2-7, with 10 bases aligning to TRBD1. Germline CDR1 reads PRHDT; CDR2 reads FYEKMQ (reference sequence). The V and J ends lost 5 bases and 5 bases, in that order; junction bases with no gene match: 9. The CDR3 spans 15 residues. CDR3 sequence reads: CASSLGTGEQHEQYF. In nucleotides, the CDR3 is TGTGCCAGCAGCCTGGGGACAGGGGAACAGCACGAGCAGTACTTC.

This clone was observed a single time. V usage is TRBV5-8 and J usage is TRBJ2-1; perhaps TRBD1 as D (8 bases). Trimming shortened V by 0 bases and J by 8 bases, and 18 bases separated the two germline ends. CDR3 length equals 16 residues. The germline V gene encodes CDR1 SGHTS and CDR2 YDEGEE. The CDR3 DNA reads TGTGCCAGCAGCTTGGTTACGACAGGGGAGGGACATGAGCAGTTCTTC. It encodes CASSLVTTGEGHEQFF.

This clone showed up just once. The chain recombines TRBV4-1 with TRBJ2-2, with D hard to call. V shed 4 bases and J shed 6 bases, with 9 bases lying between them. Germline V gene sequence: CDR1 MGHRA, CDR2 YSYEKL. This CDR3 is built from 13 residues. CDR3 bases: TGCGCCAGCAGCCCTGTAGGACCCGGGGAGCTGTTTTTT. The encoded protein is CASSPVGPGELFF.

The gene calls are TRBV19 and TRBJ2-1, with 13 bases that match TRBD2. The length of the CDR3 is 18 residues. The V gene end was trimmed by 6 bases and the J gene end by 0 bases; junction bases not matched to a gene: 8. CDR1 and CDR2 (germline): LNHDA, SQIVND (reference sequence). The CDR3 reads CASSQLAGGPSSYNEQFF. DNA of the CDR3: TGTGCCAGTAGCCAACTAGCGGGAGGGCCAAGCTCCTACAATGAGCAGTTCTTC.

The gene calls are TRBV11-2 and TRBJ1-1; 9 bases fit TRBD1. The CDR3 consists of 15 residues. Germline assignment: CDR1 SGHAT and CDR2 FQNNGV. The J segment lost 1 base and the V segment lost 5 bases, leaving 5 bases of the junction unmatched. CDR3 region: CASSPSTGGNTEAFF. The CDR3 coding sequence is TGTGCCAGCAGCCCGTCGACAGGGGGGAACACTGAAGCTTTCTTT.

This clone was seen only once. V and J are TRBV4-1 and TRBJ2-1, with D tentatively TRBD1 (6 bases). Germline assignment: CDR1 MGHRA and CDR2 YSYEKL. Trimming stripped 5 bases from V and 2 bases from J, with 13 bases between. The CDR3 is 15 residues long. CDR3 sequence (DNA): TGCGCCAGCAGCTCACGACAGGAGGCCTACAATGAGCAGTTCTTC. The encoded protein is CASSSRQEAYNEQFF.

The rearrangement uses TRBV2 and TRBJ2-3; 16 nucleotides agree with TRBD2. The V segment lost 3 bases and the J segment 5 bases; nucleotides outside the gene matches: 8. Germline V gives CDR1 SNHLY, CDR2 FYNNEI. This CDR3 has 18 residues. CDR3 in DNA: TGTGCCAGCAGTGATCCGGGACTAGCGGGAGGGCGGGGAGATACGCAGTATTTT. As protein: CASSDPGLAGGRGDTQYF. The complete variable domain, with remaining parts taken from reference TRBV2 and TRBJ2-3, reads EPEVTQTPSHQVTQMGQEVILRCVPISNHLYFYWYRQILGQKVEFLVSFYNNEISEKSEIFDDQFSVERPDGSNFTLKIRSTKLEDSAMYFCASSDPGLAGGRGDTQYFGPGTRLTVL.

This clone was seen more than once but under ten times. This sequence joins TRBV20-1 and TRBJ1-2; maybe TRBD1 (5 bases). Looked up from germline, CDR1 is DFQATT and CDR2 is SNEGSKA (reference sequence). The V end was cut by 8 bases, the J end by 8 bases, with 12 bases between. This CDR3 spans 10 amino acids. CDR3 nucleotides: TGCAGTCCCCAGGGTGACGGCTACACCTTC. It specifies CSPQGDGYTF.

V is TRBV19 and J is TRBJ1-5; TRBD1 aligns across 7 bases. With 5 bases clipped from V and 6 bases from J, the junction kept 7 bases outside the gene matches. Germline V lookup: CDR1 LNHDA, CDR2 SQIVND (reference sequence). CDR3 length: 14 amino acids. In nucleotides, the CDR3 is TGTGCCAGTAGTGCAGGGACAGTAGGTCAGCCCCAGCATTTT. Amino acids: CASSAGTVGQPQHF.

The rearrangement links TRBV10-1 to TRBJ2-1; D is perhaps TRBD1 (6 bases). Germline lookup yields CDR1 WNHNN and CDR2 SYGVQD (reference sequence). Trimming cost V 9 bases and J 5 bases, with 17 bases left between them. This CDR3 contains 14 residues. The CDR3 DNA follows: TGCGCCAGGACCGGCCAGGGGCCCGACAATGAGCAGTTCTTC. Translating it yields CARTGQGPDNEQFF.